The TCR beta chain described here comes from a study of early T cells in non-severe SARS-CoV-2 infection. As for the study in general: Sequencing of unsorted whole blood was done on bulk RNA, leaving chains unpaired. Findings and caveats of the study: Reliance on VDJdb matching favored anti-spike CD8 responses; private and CD4 specificities were missed.

This clonotype was observed a few times. Its antigen remains unknown. In the library, individual cDNA molecules carried attached unique molecular identifiers. Via MiXCR, TCRdb re-called the 5' RACE reads, giving one row per CDR3 protein. This table has about 42,000 distinct CDR3 sequences, over 6% appearing once. The CDR3 consists of 15 residues. V was clipped by 6 bases and J by 3 bases; unmatched bases: 9. Germline V lookup: CDR1 LGHDT, CDR2 YNNKEL (reference sequence). The chain recombines TRBV3-1 with TRBJ2-3; 7 positions match TRBD2. Sequencing used whole blood. This receptor was taken from an adult who was a healthcare worker with PCR-confirmed SARS-CoV-2 infection or an uninfected control (not recorded which). CDR3 sequence reads: CASRTGLGGTDTQYF. The CDR3 coding sequence is TGTGCCAGCAGGACTGGACTAGGCGGGACAGATACGCAGTATTTT.